Described below is a single T cell receptor (beta chain) sequence and its context. Its antigen is unknown. The data were obtained in a study of shared clonotypes between healthy human individuals. Study details: Donors had three CD4 naive, three CD4 memory, two CD8 naive and one CD8 memory plate apiece.

Study results and caveats: Some clonotypes were shared by all four sorted-subset donors, while others were not shared. The non-shared ones had lower generation probabilities than the shared ones.

Caucasian adults living in Nashville, Tennessee, provided all samples. Negatively enriched CD4+ T cells were divided by CD45RA into naive and memory. Trimming cost V 4 bases and J 3 bases; bases outside gene matches: 8. The CDR3 covers 15 residues. Germline assignment: CDR1 SQVTM and CDR2 ANQGSEA. Some clones are missing from TCRdb's copy, which holds only in-frame ones; the method was immunoSEQ multiplex PCR. The sample comprises approximately 2,000,000 clones, 92% of which are singletons, and around 0.35% rests with the top ten. The clonotype originates from a man aged 18 to 30 in good health. Some clones in this sample may be carry-over from other donors' samples. The chain has TRBV29-1 and TRBJ2-5; the match to TRBD2 covers 10 bases. The sample comprised naive CD4+ T cells from PBMCs. Stated subset: CD45RA+ positively selected. The CDR3 nucleotides read TGCAGCGTTGCGACCCCCGGGACTAGCGAAGAGACCCAGTACTTC. It encodes CSVATPGTSEETQYF.